This T cell receptor beta chain was recorded in a study of Ad26.COV2.S vaccination and SARS-CoV-2 variants. The assay was immunoSEQ multiplex PCR, and TCRdb's table has in-frame clones only and misses some. This repertoire shows a few hundred thousand clones, approximately 87% found once; its top ten account for 3.6%. Treatment here: over 15 received Ad26.COV2.S at low or high dose, single or two shots; about 5 received placebo; per-sample allocation not given. It was on day 63 after the first vaccine or placebo injection that samples were taken. The origin of this receptor is a person between 18 and 65 years old who received the Ad26.COV2.S COVID-19 vaccine or a placebo. The specimen comprised peripheral blood, sampled in a trial of Ad26.COV2.S vaccine versus placebo.

CDR3 sequence: CASSPQRQTQYF. As DNA, the CDR3 is TGTGCCAGCTCACCACAACGGCAAACGCAGTATTTT. This rearrangement joins TRBV18 to TRBJ2-3, with D uncertain. The CDR3 covers 12 residues. V shed 1 base and J shed 9 bases, with 8 bases lying between them. CDR1 is KGHSH, CDR2 LQKENI, per germline.